The entry below gives a single T cell receptor beta chain sequence along with its context. These data are taken from a study of blood T cell repertoires in COVID-19. Germline values: CDR1 SNHLY, CDR2 FYNNEI. The CDR3 length is 15 residues. Trimming removed 8 bases from V and 4 bases from J, with 17 bases in between. Libraries were prepared by immunoSEQ multiplex PCR; TCRdb keeps only in-frame clonotypes and omits some of them. The sample consists of 250,000 to 400,000 clones, about 87% of them appearing once. Enrolled during active infection, Seattle patients were then followed longitudinally. Input material: peripheral blood. The chain has TRBV2 and TRBJ2-2; D may be TRBD1 (5 bases). The clonotype originates from a woman in her thirties with COVID-19, enrolled during active disease. CDR3 protein: CASGVKRGFTGELFF. Written as DNA, the CDR3 is TGTGCCAGCGGGGTAAAAAGGGGCTTCACCGGGGAGCTGTTTTTT.